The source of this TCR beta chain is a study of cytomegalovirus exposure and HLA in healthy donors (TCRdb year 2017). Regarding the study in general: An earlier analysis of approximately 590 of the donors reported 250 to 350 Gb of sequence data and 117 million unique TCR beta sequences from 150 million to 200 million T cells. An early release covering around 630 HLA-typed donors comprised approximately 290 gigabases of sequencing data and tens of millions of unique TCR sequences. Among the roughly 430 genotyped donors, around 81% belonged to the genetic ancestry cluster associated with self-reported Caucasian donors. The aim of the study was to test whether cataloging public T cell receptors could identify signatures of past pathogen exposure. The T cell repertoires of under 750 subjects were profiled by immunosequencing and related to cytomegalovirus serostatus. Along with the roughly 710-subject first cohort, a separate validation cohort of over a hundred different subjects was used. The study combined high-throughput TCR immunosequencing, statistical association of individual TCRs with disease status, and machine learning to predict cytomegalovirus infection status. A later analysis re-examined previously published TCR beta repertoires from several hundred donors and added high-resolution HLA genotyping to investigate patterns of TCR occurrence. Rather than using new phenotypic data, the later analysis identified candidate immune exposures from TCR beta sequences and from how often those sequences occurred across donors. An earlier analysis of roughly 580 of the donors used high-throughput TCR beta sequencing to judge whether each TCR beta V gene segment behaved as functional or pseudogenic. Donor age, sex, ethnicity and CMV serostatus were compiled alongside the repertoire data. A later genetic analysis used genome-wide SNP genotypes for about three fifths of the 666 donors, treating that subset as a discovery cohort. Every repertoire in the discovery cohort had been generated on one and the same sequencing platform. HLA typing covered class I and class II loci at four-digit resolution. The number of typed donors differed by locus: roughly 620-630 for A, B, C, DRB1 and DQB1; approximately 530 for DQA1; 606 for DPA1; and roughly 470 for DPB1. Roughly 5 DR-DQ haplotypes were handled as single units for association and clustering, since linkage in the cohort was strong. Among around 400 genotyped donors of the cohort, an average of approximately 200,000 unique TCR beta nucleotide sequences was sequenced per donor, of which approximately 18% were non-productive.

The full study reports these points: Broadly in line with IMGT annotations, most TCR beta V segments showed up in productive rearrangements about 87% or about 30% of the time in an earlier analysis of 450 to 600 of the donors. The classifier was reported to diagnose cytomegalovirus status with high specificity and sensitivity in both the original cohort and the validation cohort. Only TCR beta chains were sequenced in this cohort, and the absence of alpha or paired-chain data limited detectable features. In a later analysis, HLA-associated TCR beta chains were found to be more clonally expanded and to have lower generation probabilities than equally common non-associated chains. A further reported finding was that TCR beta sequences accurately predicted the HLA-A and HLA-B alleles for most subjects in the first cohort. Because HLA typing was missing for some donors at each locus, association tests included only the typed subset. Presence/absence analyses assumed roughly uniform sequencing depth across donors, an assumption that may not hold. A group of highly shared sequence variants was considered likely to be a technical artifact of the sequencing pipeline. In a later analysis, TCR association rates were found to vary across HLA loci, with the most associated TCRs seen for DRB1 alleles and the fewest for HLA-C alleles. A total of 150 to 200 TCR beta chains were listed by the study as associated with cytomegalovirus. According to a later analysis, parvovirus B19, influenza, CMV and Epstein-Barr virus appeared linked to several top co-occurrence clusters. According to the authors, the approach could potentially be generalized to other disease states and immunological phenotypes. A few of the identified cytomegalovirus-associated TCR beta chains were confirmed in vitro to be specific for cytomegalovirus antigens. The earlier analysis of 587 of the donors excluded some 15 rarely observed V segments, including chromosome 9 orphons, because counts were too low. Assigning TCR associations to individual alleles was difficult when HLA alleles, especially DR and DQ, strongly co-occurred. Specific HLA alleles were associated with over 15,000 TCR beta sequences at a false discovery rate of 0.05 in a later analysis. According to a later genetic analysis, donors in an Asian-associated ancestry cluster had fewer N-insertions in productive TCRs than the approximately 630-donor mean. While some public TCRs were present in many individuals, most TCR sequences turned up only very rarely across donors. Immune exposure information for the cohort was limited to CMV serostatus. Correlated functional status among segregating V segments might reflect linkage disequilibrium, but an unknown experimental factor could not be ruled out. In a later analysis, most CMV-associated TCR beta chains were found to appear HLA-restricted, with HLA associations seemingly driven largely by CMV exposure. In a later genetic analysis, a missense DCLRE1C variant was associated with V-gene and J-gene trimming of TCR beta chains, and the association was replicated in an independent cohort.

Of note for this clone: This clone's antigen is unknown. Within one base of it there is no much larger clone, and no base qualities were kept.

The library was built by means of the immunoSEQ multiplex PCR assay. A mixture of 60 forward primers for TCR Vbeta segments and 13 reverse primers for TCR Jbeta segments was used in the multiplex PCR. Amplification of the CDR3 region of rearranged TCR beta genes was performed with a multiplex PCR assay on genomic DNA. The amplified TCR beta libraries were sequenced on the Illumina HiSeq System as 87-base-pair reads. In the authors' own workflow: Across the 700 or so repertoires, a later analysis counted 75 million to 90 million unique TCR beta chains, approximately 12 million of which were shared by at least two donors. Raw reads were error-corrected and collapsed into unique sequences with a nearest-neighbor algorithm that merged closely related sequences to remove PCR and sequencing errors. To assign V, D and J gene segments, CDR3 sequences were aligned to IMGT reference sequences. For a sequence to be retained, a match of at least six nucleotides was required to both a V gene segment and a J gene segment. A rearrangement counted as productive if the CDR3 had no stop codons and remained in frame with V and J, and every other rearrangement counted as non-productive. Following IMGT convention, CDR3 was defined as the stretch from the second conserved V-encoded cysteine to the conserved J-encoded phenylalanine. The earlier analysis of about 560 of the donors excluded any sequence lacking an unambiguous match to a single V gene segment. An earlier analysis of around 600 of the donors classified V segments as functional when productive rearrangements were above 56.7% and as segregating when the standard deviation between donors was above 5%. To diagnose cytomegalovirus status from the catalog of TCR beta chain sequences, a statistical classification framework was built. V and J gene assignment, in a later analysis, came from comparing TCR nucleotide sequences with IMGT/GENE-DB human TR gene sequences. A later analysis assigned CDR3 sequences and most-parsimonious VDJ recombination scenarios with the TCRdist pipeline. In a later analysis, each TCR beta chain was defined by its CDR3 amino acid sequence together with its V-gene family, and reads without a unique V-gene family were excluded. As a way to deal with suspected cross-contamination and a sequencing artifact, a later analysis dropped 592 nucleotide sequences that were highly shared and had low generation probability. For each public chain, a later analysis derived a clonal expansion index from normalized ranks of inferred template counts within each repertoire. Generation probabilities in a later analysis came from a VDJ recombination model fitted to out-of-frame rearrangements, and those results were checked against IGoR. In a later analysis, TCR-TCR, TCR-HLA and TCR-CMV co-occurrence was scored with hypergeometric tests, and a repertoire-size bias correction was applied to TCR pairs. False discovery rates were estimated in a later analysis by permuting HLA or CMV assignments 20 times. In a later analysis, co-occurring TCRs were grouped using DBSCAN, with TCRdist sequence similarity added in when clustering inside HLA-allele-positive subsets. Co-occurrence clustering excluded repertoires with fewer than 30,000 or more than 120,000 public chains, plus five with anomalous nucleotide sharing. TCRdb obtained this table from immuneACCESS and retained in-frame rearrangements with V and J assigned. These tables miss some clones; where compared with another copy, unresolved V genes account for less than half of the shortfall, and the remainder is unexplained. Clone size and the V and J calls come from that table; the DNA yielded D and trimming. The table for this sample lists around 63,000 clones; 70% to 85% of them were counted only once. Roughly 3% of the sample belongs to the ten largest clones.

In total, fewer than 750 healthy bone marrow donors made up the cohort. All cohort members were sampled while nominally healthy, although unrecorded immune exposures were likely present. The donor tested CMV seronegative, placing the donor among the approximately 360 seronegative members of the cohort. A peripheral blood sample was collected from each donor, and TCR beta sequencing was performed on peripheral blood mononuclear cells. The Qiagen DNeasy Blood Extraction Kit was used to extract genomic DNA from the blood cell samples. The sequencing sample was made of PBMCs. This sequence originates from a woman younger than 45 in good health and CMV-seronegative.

CDR3 protein: CASSSIPQGTNGYTF. The DNA is TGTGCCAGCAGTTCGATTCCACAGGGTACGAATGGCTACACCTTC. This receptor chain uses TRBV6-5 and TRBJ1-2, and perhaps TRBD1 as D gene, on 6 matching bases. V is cut by 4 bases and J by 6 bases, and the space between the germline ends is 18 bases. CDR1 and CDR2 are read off the germline V gene as MNHEY and SVGAGI. The CDR3, cysteine through phenylalanine, is 15 amino acids long. Only the CDR3 region is kept as DNA, spanning 45 bases read in frame from base 1.